This T cell receptor (beta chain) is from a study of blood T cell repertoires in COVID-19. Across the whole study: Acute and convalescent COVID-19 specimens originated in the United States, Italy and Spain. In each case, the material was cDNA or gDNA derived from T cells, B-cell-depleted T cells, or PBMCs.

Study processing details: For nucleated cells, counts were estimated from reference gene primer amplification. Sequenced by immunoSEQ multiplex PCR; TCRdb stores in-frame clones only, minus some. V, J and clone size are those of that table, while D and trimming were read from the DNA. The sample has 210,000 or so clones; around 80% are singletons. The CDR3 extends over 16 amino acids. The V gene's germline CDR1 is SGHVS and CDR2 FQNEAQ. V lost 5 bases to trimming and J lost 0 bases, with 14 bases between them. Only a few counts were recorded for this clone. The receptor comes from a woman in her thirties or forties with acute or convalescent COVID-19. V and J are TRBV7-8 and TRBJ2-1, with D possibly TRBD2 on 6 matching bases. Sequenced: peripheral blood. CDR3 in amino acids: CASSPMGGRSYNEQFF. CDR3 DNA: TGTGCCAGCAGCCCCATGGGGGGTCGCTCCTACAATGAGCAGTTCTTC.